Many counts were recorded for the clone carrying this TCR beta chain. This CDR3 comprises 15 residues. Trimming took off 3 bases at V and 2 bases at J, with 14 bases between the two ends. The germline gives CDR1 DFQATT, CDR2 SNEGSKA (reference sequence). The study amplified TCR beta CDR3 regions using RNA transcripts. The authors performed first-round RT-PCR with HTBI primers and then a second-round multiplex PCR. MiXCR was run by TCRdb on the multiplex PCR reads, yielding one entry per CDR3 protein. The sample yields hundreds of thousands of distinct CDR3 sequences, about 24% seen once. This entry is derived from a study of Graves' ophthalmopathy and Graves' hyperthyroidism.

The source material was peripheral blood. This TCR derives from a woman aged 18-30 years with stable Graves' hyperthyroidism. Some clones in this sample may be carry-over from other donors' samples. J is TRBJ1-5 and V is TRBV20-1, with D perhaps TRBD1 (5 bases). DNA of the CDR3: TGCAGTGCTAGTCGCCGGGGGAGCGGCAATCAGCCCCAGCATTTT. Protein sequence: CSASRRGSGNQPQHF.